The 24 T cell receptor beta chains listed next were all sequenced from one sample in a study of response to subunit inactivated influenza vaccine (dated by TCRdb to about 2018). Libraries were constructed by RT-PCR. The listed sequencing device is Illumina HiSeq 2500. TCRdb's own reprocessing of the public reads used fastp at Q25 and MiXCR and kept productive beta chains. Each CDR3 protein gets just one entry, which takes the most common genes and DNA from the rows behind it. The sample profile shows 500,000 to 700,000 distinct CDR3 sequences; around 25% of them were found once. The ten largest make up 2.8% of the sample. This same sample was also part of a study on T cells expressing NK-cell markers. The second study's paper adds: 5'RACE template switching, by which a universal primer site and unique molecular identifiers were added, was used to make TCR beta cDNA libraries.

The starting material was CD4+ T cells sorted from PBMCs, obtained approximately 12 days after vaccination. The receptor source for this set is a man aged 45-60 years who received an inactivated influenza vaccine. Donor details come from another sample of the same person, matched by shared clones.

The chain is built from TRBV12-3 or TRBV12-4 and TRBJ2-2; D is ambiguous. The CDR3 totals 15 residues. With 6 bases removed from V and 1 base from J, the gap between germline ends came to 12 bases. This chain's CDR3 is CASSLTSLNTGELFF. Written as DNA, the CDR3 is TGTGCCAGCAGCTTGACTTCCCTGAACACCGGGGAGCTGTTTTTT.

This clonotype was observed many times. The CDR3 reads CASSFVLADSYEQYF. The DNA of the CDR3 is TGTGCCAGCAGTTTCGTACTAGCCGATTCCTACGAGCAGTACTTC. The chain is built from TRBV12-3 or TRBV12-4 and TRBJ2-7; maybe TRBD2 (6 bases). V was pared by 3 bases and J by 1 base, with 13 bases between. CDR3 length equals 15 residues.

This clonotype was counted only a few times. This chain uses TRBV6-2 or TRBV6-3 with TRBJ1-1; D possibly corresponds to TRBD1 (5 bases). Between the trimmed V and J ends, which lost 6 bases and 1 base, there was a span of 15 bases. Per germline, CDR1 MNHEY and CDR2 SVGEGT. This CDR3 is built from 15 residues. CDR3 DNA sequence: TGTGCCAGCAGGACCGAGGGGCCTCCGAACACTGAAGCTTTCTTT. Encoded protein: CASRTEGPPNTEAFF.

This clonotype has a handful of counts. The chain joins TRBV7-2 to TRBJ2-1; 13 bases map to TRBD2. Per germline, CDR1 SGHTA and CDR2 FQGNSA. Trimming removed 5 bases from V and 7 bases from J; junction bases left unmatched: 11. This CDR3 region has 17 residues. CDR3 in DNA: TGTGCCAGCAGCACCCGGACTAGCGGGAGCACGGGAAATGAGCAGTTCTTC. It encodes CASSTRTSGSTGNEQFF.

DNA for the CDR3: TGTGCCACCCTCATTTCGAACTCTGGAAACACCATATATTTT. As protein: CATLISNSGNTIYF. J is TRBJ1-3 and V is TRBV12-3 or TRBV12-4; D gene ambiguous. Trimming cost V 10 bases and J 0 bases, with 13 bases left between them. CDR3 length equals 14 residues.

This clonotype was observed a few times. V and J are TRBV10-3 and TRBJ1-1, with D maybe TRBD1 (6 bases). The CDR3 extends over 14 amino acids. Per germline, CDR1 ENHRY and CDR2 SYGVKD. V was cut by 11 bases and J by 2 bases, with 18 bases left in between. The CDR3, as DNA: TGTGCCTCCAGACAGGACGCCTTTAACACTGAAGCTTTCTTT. It codes for CASRQDAFNTEAFF.

In this sample, this clonotype turned up a few times. CDR3 loop: CSALLAGQGKGDEQYF. In DNA form, the CDR3 reads TGCAGCGCCTTACTGGCAGGACAGGGTAAGGGTGACGAGCAGTACTTC. V is TRBV29-1 and J is TRBJ2-7, with 8 bases fitting TRBD1. J was trimmed by 5 bases and V by 7 bases; bases with no gene match: 19. Germline assignment: CDR1 SQVTM and CDR2 ANQGSEA. This CDR3 spans 16 amino acids.

This sequence joins TRBV7-9 and TRBJ2-3, with D perhaps matching TRBD2 (6 bases). CDR1 is SEHNR, CDR2 FQNEAQ, per germline (reference sequence). Trimming shortened V by 5 bases and J by 8 bases, and 14 bases separated the two germline ends. This CDR3 comprises 13 residues. The CDR3 sequence is CASSRAKAGTQYF. The CDR3 nucleotides read TGTGCCAGCAGCCGAGCAAAAGCGGGTACGCAGTATTTT.

This clonotype was counted a few times. The CDR3 loop is CASTPQGVAKNIQYF. As DNA, the CDR3 is TGTGCCAGCACCCCACAGGGGGTCGCCAAAAACATTCAGTACTTC. The rearrangement uses TRBV6-2 or TRBV6-3 and TRBJ2-4, with 8 nucleotides matching TRBD1. Germline CDR1 and CDR2: MNHEY and SVGEGT. The V gene end was trimmed by 7 bases and the J gene end by 1 base; junction bases not matched to a gene: 6. The length of the CDR3 is 15 residues.

V is TRBV28 and J is TRBJ2-7, with 8 bases matching TRBD2. This CDR3 region has 14 residues. Germline values: CDR1 MDHEN, CDR2 SYDVKM. J gave up 5 bases and V 2 bases, and 5 bases lay outside the gene matches. The CDR3 loop reads CASSLGAGGNEQYF. As DNA, the CDR3 is TGTGCCAGCAGTTTAGGGGCGGGGGGCAACGAGCAGTACTTC.

This clonotype was recorded a few times. The V and J genes are TRBV7-2 and TRBJ2-5; tentative D call: TRBD1 (5 bases). V was trimmed by 1 base and J by 1 base, leaving 7 bases between them. CDR3 length equals 14 residues. Per germline, CDR1 SGHTA and CDR2 FQGNSA. The CDR3 spells CASSLEGFQETQYF. The CDR3 nucleotides read TGTGCCAGCAGCTTAGAGGGGTTCCAAGAGACCCAGTACTTC.

The genes are TRBV7-2 and TRBJ2-1; 9 bases are a match to TRBD1. The germline V gene has CDR1 SGHTA and CDR2 FQGNSA. The V segment lost 1 base and the J segment 2 bases; nucleotides outside the gene matches: 6. The CDR3 runs to 17 residues. Here the CDR3 DNA reads TGTGCCAGCAGCTTAGGGACAGGGGTCCCCCCCTACAATGAGCAGTTCTTC. Its translation: CASSLGTGVPPYNEQFF.

The chain uses TRBV27 and TRBJ1-5; D unresolved. Germline V gene lookup returns CDR1 MNHEY and CDR2 SMNVEV (reference sequence). The CDR3 loop spans 14 amino acids. Trimming cost V 5 bases and J 4 bases, with 12 bases left between them. The CDR3 spells CASSMSAGNQPQHF. For the CDR3, the DNA is TGTGCCAGCAGTATGTCCGCTGGGAATCAGCCCCAGCATTTT.

The J gene is TRBJ2-1, the V gene TRBV6-1, with D possibly being TRBD1 or TRBD2 (5 bases each). The CDR3 spans 13 residues. Germline CDR1 MNHNS, CDR2 SASEGT. V dropped 6 bases and J dropped 4 bases, with 10 bases sitting between them. CDR3 nucleotide sequence: TGTGCCAGCAGGTGGGGGTCATACAATGAGCAGTTCTTC. It encodes CASRWGSYNEQFF.

This chain uses TRBV5-6 with TRBJ2-7; the D gene is possibly TRBD1 (7 bases). The germline V and J ends were trimmed by 1 base and 3 bases, with 11 bases remaining between them. There are 14 residues in the CDR3. From germline, CDR1 is SGHDT and CDR2 YYEEEE. CDR3 region: CASSLSGGGYEQYF. The CDR3 DNA follows: TGTGCCAGCAGCTTGTCAGGGGGAGGCTACGAGCAGTACTTC.

J is TRBJ1-2 and V is TRBV7-2, with D tentatively TRBD1 (5 bases). The CDR3 sequence is 16 residues long. Germline V gene data show CDR1 as SGHTA and CDR2 as FQGNSA. V shed 1 base and J shed 3 bases, with 15 bases lying between them. In DNA, the CDR3 is TGTGCCAGCAGCTTAGTATTCCGGGGCCGGGACTATGGCTACACCTTC. Its translation is CASSLVFRGRDYGYTF.

The chain combines TRBV7-2 with TRBJ1-1; D call uncertain. Deletions cut 0 bases from V and 0 bases from J, with 8 bases between. Germline CDR1 SGHTA, CDR2 FQGNSA. This CDR3 comprises 15 residues. The CDR3 DNA sequence: TGTGCCAGCAGCTTAGCGCCAGGCGTGAACACTGAAGCTTTCTTT. Protein product: CASSLAPGVNTEAFF.

The genes are TRBV20-1 and TRBJ2-5, with TRBD1 as a possible D gene (5 bases). V was cut by 2 bases and J by 0 bases, with 10 bases left in between. Germline lookup yields CDR1 DFQATT and CDR2 SNEGSKA (reference sequence). This CDR3 has 14 residues. The CDR3 DNA is TGCAGTGCTAGAAGGGGTCAGTACCAAGAGACCCAGTACTTC. This codes for CSARRGQYQETQYF.

This chain connects TRBV6-6 to TRBJ1-3; no definite D call. Germline CDR1 is MNHNY and CDR2 is SVGAGI (reference sequence). There are 13 residues in the CDR3. V lost 0 bases and J lost 9, with 9 bases in between. In DNA form, the CDR3 reads TGTGCCAGCAGTTACTCCGCCGGCGCCACCATATATTTT. This sequence encodes CASSYSAGATIYF.

There are a few counts of this clonotype. The rearrangement joins TRBV28 to TRBJ2-7, with 7 bases that match TRBD1. After removal of 5 bases from V and 3 bases from J, the junction contained 7 bases not matched to a gene. CDR1 and CDR2 (germline): MDHEN, SYDVKM. The CDR3 has 14 amino acids. In DNA, the CDR3 is TGTGCCAGCAGTGTCCCGGGACAGCGCTACGAGCAGTACTTC. This translates into CASSVPGQRYEQYF.

The V gene is TRBV20-1, the J gene TRBJ2-2; possibly TRBD2 for D (6 bases). V lost 3 bases and J 4 bases, leaving 12 bases between the germline ends. The V gene's germline CDR1 is DFQATT and CDR2 SNEGSKA (reference sequence). The CDR3 contains 14 residues. The CDR3 loop reads CSARSWGVTGELFF. The CDR3 coding sequence is TGCAGTGCTAGGTCATGGGGGGTCACCGGGGAGCTGTTTTTT.

In its sample, this clonotype was seen a few times. The V and J genes are TRBV3-1 and TRBJ2-7; no definite D call. Germline V gene data show CDR1 as LGHDT and CDR2 as YNNKEL (reference sequence). The CDR3 totals 12 residues. Trimming stripped 0 bases from V and 3 bases from J, with 3 bases between. CDR3: CASSQEYYEQYF. CDR3 in DNA: TGTGCCAGCAGCCAAGAGTACTACGAGCAGTACTTC.

Only a few counts were recorded for this clonotype. The J gene is TRBJ2-5, the V gene TRBV28; 7 bases fit TRBD2. V gave up 4 bases and J gave up 0 bases; unmatched junction bases: 11. Germline CDR1 is MDHEN and CDR2 is SYDVKM. The CDR3 totals 17 residues. CDR3 residues: CASSSLRASGYQETQYF. The CDR3 nucleotides read TGTGCCAGCAGTTCCCTTCGGGCTAGCGGATACCAAGAGACCCAGTACTTC.

The chain is built from TRBV28 and TRBJ2-7, with TRBD1 matching over 7 bases. The CDR3 is 16 amino acids. Germline lookup yields CDR1 MDHEN and CDR2 SYDVKM. J lost 2 bases, V lost 1 base, and 8 bases had no gene match. The CDR3 protein is CASSLFPGQATYEQYF. The CDR3 coding sequence is TGTGCCAGCAGTTTATTCCCTGGACAGGCGACCTACGAGCAGTACTTC.